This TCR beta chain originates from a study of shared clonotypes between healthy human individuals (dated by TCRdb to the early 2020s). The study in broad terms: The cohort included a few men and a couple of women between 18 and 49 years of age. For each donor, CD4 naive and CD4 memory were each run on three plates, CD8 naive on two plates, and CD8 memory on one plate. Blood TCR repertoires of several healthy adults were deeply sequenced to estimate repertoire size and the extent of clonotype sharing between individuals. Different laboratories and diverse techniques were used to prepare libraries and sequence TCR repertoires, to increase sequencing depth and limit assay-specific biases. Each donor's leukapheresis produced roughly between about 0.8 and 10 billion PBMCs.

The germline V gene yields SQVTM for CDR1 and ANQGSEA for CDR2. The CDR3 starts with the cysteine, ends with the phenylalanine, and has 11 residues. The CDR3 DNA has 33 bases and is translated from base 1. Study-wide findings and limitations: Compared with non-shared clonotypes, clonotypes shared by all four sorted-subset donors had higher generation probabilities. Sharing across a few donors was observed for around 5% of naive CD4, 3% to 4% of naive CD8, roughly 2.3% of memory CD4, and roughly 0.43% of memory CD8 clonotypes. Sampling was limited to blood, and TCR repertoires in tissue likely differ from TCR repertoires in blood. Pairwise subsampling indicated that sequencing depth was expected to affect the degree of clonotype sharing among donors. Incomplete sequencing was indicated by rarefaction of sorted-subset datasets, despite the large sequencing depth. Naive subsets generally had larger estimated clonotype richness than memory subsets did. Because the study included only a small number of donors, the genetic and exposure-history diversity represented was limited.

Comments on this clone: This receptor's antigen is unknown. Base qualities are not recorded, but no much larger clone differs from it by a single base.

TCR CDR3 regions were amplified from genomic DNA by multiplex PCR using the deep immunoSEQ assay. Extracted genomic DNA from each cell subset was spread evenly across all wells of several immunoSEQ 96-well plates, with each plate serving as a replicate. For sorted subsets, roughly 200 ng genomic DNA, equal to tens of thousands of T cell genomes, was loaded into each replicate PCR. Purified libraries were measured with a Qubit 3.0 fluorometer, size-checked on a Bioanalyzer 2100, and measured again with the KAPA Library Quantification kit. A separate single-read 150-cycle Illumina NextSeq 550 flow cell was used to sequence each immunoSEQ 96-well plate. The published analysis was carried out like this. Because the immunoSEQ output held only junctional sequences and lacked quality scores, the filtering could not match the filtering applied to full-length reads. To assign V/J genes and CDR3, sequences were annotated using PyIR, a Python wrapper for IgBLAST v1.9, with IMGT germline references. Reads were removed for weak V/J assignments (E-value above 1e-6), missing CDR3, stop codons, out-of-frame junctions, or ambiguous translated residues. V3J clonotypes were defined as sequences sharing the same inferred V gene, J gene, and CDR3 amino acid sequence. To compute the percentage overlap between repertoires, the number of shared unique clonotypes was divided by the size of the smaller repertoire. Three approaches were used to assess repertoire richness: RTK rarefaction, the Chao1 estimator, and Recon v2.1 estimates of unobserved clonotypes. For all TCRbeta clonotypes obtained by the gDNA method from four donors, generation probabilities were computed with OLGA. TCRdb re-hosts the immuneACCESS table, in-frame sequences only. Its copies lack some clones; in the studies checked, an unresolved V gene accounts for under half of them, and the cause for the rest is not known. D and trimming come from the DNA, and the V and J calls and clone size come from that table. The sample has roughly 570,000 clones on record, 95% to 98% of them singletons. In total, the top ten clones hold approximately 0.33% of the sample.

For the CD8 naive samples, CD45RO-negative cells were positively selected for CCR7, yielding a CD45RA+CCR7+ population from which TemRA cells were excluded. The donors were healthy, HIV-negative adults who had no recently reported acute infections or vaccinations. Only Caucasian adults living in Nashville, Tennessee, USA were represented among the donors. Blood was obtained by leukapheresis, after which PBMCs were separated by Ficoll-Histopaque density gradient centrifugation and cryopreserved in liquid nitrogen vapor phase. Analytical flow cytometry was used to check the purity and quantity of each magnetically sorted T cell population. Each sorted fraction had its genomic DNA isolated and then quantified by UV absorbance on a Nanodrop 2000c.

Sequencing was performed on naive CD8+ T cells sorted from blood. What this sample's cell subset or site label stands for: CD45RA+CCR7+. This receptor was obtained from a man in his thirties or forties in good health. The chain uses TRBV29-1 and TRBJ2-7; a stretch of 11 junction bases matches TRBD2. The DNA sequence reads TGCAGTGCACTAGCGGGAGTCGAGCAGTACTTC. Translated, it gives CSALAGVEQYF.